The T cell receptor beta chain under discussion was sequenced for a study of CD8+CD57+ T cells in acquired aplastic anemia. Between the trimmed V and J ends, which lost 4 bases and 7 bases, there was a span of 13 bases. The CDR3 is made up of 12 amino acids. Germline assignment: CDR1 SQVTM and CDR2 ANQGSEA. This clonotype was observed many times. TCR beta VDJ and CDR3 profiling used genomic DNA as template. MiXCR, applied by TCRdb to the reads, yields one record per CDR3 protein. The profile shows about 470,000 distinct CDR3 sequences, roughly a third of them singletons. Before being chosen for sequencing, patients had shown CD8+CD57+ cell expansion by flow cytometry.

The chain combines TRBV29-1 with TRBJ1-2; tentatively, D is TRBD1 (5 bases). Material: sorted CD4+, CD8+, or CD8+CD57+ T cells (not recorded which) from PBMCs. The clonotype originates from a human donor with aplastic anemia. The CDR3 DNA is TGCAGCGTTGTTATAGGGGTCGTTGGCTACACCTTC. Translating it yields CSVVIGVVGYTF.